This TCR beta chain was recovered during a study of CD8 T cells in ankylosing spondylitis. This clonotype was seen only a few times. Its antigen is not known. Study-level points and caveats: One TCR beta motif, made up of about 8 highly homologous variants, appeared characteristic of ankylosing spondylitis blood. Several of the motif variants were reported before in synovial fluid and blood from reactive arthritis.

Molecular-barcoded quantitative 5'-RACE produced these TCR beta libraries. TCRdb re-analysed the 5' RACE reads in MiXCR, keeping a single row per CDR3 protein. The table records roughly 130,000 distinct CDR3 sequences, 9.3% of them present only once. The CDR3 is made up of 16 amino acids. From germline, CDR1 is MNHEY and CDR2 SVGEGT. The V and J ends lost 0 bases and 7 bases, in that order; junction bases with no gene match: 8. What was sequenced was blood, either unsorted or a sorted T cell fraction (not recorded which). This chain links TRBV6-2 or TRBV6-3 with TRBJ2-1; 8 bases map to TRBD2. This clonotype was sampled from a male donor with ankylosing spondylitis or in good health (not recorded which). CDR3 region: CASSYSSSGLWNEQFF. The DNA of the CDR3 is TGTGCCAGCAGTTACTCGTCTAGCGGGCTGTGGAATGAGCAGTTCTTC.